These 30 T cell receptor beta chains were all obtained from the same sample, sequenced in a study of monozygotic twins with inflammatory bowel disease. Following a re-call of the 5' RACE reads, TCRdb has one entry per CDR3 protein and lacks DNA. In total, the table holds around 450,000 distinct CDR3 sequences. The sequenced material came from blood. The receptor set was obtained from a human donor with ulcerative colitis or Crohn's disease, or a healthy co-twin of an affected twin (not recorded which).

The chain combines TRBV7-2 with TRBJ2-3; as DNA is missing, the TRBD1 call by TCRdb cannot be tested. The CDR3 is made up of 15 amino acids. Germline V gives CDR1 SGHTA, CDR2 FQGNSA. CDR3 region: CASSLARGSTDTQYF.

The rearrangement uses TRBV5-1 and TRBJ2-3; no DNA is available, so the TRBD1 call from TCRdb remains unchecked. The germline CDR1 and CDR2 sequences are SGHRS and YFSETQ. The CDR3 spans 14 residues. The CDR3: CASSLRGESDTQYF.

The rearrangement joins TRBV19 to TRBJ1-5; the TCRdb D gene call, TRBD1, has no DNA to confirm it. The CDR3 has 15 amino acids. Germline V gene sequence: CDR1 LNHDA, CDR2 SQIVND (reference sequence). CDR3 region: CASIGTGGSNQPQHF. Full variable domain (missing parts from reference TRBV19 and TRBJ1-5): DGGITQSPKYLFRKEGQNVTLSCEQNLNHDAMYWYRQDPGQGLRLIYYSQIVNDFQKGDIAEGYSVSREKKESFPLTVTSAQKNPTAFYLCASIGTGGSNQPQHFGDGTRLSIL.

The V and J genes are TRBV7-2 and TRBJ2-2; TCRdb gives TRBD1 as the D gene, but with no DNA this cannot be confirmed. CDR3 size: 14 residues. Germline V lookup: CDR1 SGHTA, CDR2 FQGNSA. CDR3 residues: CASSTTGGVGELFF.

The V gene is TRBV12-3 or TRBV12-4, the J gene TRBJ2-1; absent DNA, TCRdb's TRBD2 call cannot be checked. The CDR3 is 17 residues long. CDR3 sequence reads: CASRNFLGTSGFNEQFF.

This sequence joins TRBV20-1 and TRBJ2-7; TCRdb's assignment of TRBD2 cannot be checked, as there is no DNA. The germline gives CDR1 DFQATT, CDR2 SNEGSKA (reference sequence). This CDR3 is built from 15 residues. The CDR3 sequence: CSATPSGGMGYEQYF.

This chain links TRBV4-2 with TRBJ1-4; the TCRdb D gene call, TRBD1, has no DNA to confirm it. CDR3 length: 16 amino acids. The germline CDR1 and CDR2 sequences are LGHNA and YNFKEQ. CDR3 protein: CASSQEPSGGNEKLFF.

V gene TRBV24-1 combines with J gene TRBJ2-6; TCRdb's D call, TRBD1, is unchecked because there is no DNA. Germline V gene data show CDR1 as KGHDR and CDR2 as SFDVKD. The CDR3 has 15 residues. The CDR3 sequence: CATSDGTEGANVLTF.

The rearrangement joins TRBV19 to TRBJ2-1; TCRdb reports TRBD2, a call that lacks DNA to check it against. CDR1 is LNHDA, CDR2 SQIVND, per germline (reference sequence). The length of the CDR3 is 15 residues. The CDR3 loop reads CASTTGLAGVNEQFF.

The rearrangement links TRBV19 to TRBJ2-7; TCRdb designates TRBD2, a call that cannot be tested without DNA. CDR1 and CDR2 from the germline V gene are LNHDA and SQIVND (reference sequence). This CDR3 has 16 amino acids. Here the CDR3 reads CASSSTGTSGTYEQYF.

The V call is TRBV20-1, the J call TRBJ2-5. The CDR3 consists of 13 residues. CDR1 is DFQATT, CDR2 SNEGSKA, per germline (reference sequence). CDR3 in amino acids: CSAPNPRQETQYF.

J is TRBJ2-3 and V is TRBV28; no DNA is available, so the TRBD1 call from TCRdb remains unchecked. This CDR3 spans 13 amino acids. The V gene's germline CDR1 is MDHEN and CDR2 SYDVKM. CDR3 sequence: CASGTGVPDTQYF.

The chain employs TRBV18 and TRBJ1-4; TCRdb lists TRBD1, though no DNA is available to test this call. Germline loops: CDR1 KGHSH, CDR2 LQKENI. The CDR3 spans 15 residues. The CDR3 region is CASSQTGGGDEKLFF.

This chain links TRBV3-1 with TRBJ2-2; TCRdb names TRBD2, which stays unverified in the absence of DNA. CDR3 length: 16 amino acids. Germline V gene lookup returns CDR1 LGHDT and CDR2 YNNKEL (reference sequence). The chain's CDR3 is CASSPPWGRAPGELFF.

CDR3 in amino acids: CASSSGLAGGTYNEQFF. The V call is TRBV7-3, the J call TRBJ2-1; absent DNA, TCRdb's TRBD2 call cannot be checked. The CDR3 sequence is 17 residues long. CDR1 is SGHTA, CDR2 FQGTGA, per germline.

The CDR3 sequence: CASSLVPGQGREETQYF. The rearrangement uses TRBV5-1 and TRBJ2-5; the TCRdb call, TRBD2, lacks DNA for checking. This CDR3 spans 17 amino acids. The germline V gene encodes CDR1 SGHRS and CDR2 YFSETQ.

This rearrangement joins TRBV7-2 to TRBJ2-7; the D call from TCRdb, TRBD2, cannot be confirmed without DNA. CDR3 size: 15 residues. CDR1 is SGHTA, CDR2 FQGNSA, per germline. CDR3 loop: CASSLAAGGYNEQYF.

V is TRBV27 and J is TRBJ1-1; the TCRdb D gene call, TRBD1, has no DNA to confirm it. The length of the CDR3 is 15 residues. Per germline, CDR1 MNHEY and CDR2 SMNVEV (reference sequence). This CDR3 is CASSHRSTGVTEAFF.

CDR3: CASGRLGIDMQYF. The J gene is TRBJ2-3, the V gene TRBV27. CDR3 length equals 13 residues. The germline gives CDR1 MNHEY, CDR2 SMNVEV (reference sequence).

The rearrangement uses TRBV18 and TRBJ2-3; TCRdb lists TRBD1, though no DNA is available to test this call. Germline V CDR1 and CDR2: KGHSH, LQKENI. This CDR3 comprises 15 residues. The CDR3 loop reads CASSLRSGEADTQYF.

CDR3 sequence reads: CASSPFGGRTNTGELFF. This chain joins TRBV7-2 and TRBJ2-2; TCRdb selects TRBD2, and the lack of DNA leaves this call unchecked. The CDR3 is made up of 17 amino acids. The germline gives CDR1 SGHTA, CDR2 FQGNSA.

This sequence joins TRBV20-1 and TRBJ2-6; TCRdb's D call of TRBD2 is untestable without DNA. Germline V gene sequence: CDR1 DFQATT, CDR2 SNEGSKA (reference sequence). The CDR3 spans 13 residues. The CDR3 sequence: CSAKGLGANVLTF.

The chain joins TRBV5-1 to TRBJ2-7. Per germline, CDR1 SGHRS and CDR2 YFSETQ. The CDR3 has 14 amino acids. The CDR3 loop is CASSLGSLSYEQYF.

V is TRBV4-2 and J is TRBJ1-4; lacking DNA, the TRBD1 call made by TCRdb goes unchecked. CDR3 size: 15 residues. Looked up from germline, CDR1 is LGHNA and CDR2 is YNFKEQ. The CDR3 spells CASSPETGHNEKLFF.

This sequence joins TRBV5-1 and TRBJ2-1; TCRdb's D call of TRBD1 is untestable without DNA. CDR1 and CDR2 from the germline V gene are SGHRS and YFSETQ. CDR3 length equals 18 residues. The CDR3 is CASRGVFVLESSYNEQFF.

The rearrangement uses TRBV12-2 and TRBJ2-3; TCRdb returns TRBD2, unconfirmable since there is no DNA. TRBV12-2 is assigned pseudogene status. There are 19 residues in the CDR3. CDR3 amino acids: CASRLEGLAGCPSTDTQYF.

The chain recombines TRBV14 with TRBJ2-1; TCRdb's D gene call, TRBD1, goes unchecked for lack of DNA. The CDR3 totals 14 residues. From germline, CDR1 is SGHDN and CDR2 FVKESK. The CDR3 protein is CASSRTLIRPEQFF.

CDR3 in amino acids: CSASQGTSITYNEQFF. The rearrangement links TRBV20-1 to TRBJ2-1; TCRdb selects TRBD1, and the lack of DNA leaves this call unchecked. Germline CDR1 is DFQATT and CDR2 is SNEGSKA (reference sequence). This CDR3 region has 16 residues.

CDR3 sequence reads: CASSSTSGRALGNEQFF. The chain joins TRBV12-3 or TRBV12-4 to TRBJ2-1; the D call of TRBD2 rests on TCRdb alone, since no DNA is present to check it. This CDR3 comprises 17 residues.

The V gene is TRBV12-3 or TRBV12-4, the J gene TRBJ1-5; with no DNA, the TCRdb D assignment of TRBD1 cannot be verified. CDR3 length: 13 residues. The chain's CDR3 is CASRLGINQPQHF.